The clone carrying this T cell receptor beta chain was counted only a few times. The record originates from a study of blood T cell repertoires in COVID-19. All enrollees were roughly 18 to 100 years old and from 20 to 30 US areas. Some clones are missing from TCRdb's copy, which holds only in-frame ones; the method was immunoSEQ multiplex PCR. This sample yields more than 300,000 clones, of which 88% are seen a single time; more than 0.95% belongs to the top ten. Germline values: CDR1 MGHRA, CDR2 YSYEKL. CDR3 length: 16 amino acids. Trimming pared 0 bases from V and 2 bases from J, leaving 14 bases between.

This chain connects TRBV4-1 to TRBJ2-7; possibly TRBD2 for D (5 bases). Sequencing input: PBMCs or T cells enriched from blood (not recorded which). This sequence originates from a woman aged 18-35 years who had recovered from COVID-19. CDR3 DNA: TGCGCCAGCAGCCAAGAACACCGGACGGGGACCTACGAGCAGTACTTC. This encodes CASSQEHRTGTYEQYF.